This T cell receptor beta chain was sequenced during a study of T cell responses to AZD1222 COVID-19 vaccine. Regarding the study as a whole: Repertoire sampling occurred only after the peak T cell response. It was only six AZD1222 recipients who were seropositive at baseline. Two AZD1222 administrations were followed by greater Spike-specific TCR breadth and depth. Clonal diversity may have been underestimated in mostly white British donors.

Data came from immunoSEQ multiplex PCR; TCRdb stores just in-frame clones and leaves some out. This sample yields approximately 150,000 clones, of which about 91% are seen a single time; more than 3% belongs to the top ten. Comments on this clone: Its cognate antigen is unknown.

Deletions cut 0 bases from V and 0 bases from J, with 8 bases between. Per the germline V gene, CDR1 is MNHEY and CDR2 is SMNVEV (reference sequence). The CDR3 length is 16 residues. This TCR derives from an adult in good health. The genes are TRBV27 and TRBJ2-2; D may match TRBD1 or TRBD2 (5 bases each). The sequences come from peripheral blood, collected on day 0 of MenACWY control vaccination. CDR3 sequence reads: CASSLSPGPNTGELFF. The CDR3 nucleotides read TGTGCCAGCAGTTTATCCCCGGGACCGAACACCGGGGAGCTGTTTTTT.